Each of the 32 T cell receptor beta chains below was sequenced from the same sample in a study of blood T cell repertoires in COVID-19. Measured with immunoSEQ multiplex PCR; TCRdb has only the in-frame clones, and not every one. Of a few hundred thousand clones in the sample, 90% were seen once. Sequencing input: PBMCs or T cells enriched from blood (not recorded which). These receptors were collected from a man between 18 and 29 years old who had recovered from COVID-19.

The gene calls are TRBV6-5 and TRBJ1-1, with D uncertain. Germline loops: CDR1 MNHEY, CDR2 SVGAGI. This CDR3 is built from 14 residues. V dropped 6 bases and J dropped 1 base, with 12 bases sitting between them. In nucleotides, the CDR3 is TGTGCCAGCAGGCCCGACGGAGGGAACACTGAAGCTTTCTTT. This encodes CASRPDGGNTEAFF.

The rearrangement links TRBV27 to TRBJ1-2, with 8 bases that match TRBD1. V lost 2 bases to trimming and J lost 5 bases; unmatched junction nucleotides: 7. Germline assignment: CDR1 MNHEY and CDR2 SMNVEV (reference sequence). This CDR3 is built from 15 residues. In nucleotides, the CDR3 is TGTGCCAGCAGTTTACTTCCAGGGGGCAAGTATGGCTACACCTTC. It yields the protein CASSLLPGGKYGYTF.

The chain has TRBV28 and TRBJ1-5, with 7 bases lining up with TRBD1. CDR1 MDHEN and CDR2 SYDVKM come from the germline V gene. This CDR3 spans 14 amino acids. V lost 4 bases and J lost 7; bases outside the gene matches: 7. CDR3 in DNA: TGTGCCAGCAGTTGGGTTAAGGGACAGCAGCCCCAGCATTTT. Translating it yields CASSWVKGQQPQHF.

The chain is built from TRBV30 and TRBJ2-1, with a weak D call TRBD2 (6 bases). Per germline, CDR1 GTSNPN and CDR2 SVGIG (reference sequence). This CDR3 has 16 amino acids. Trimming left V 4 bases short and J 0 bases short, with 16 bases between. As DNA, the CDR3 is TGTGCCTGGACCGCCAGTCCCGGGAGCTCCTACAATGAGCAGTTCTTC. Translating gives CAWTASPGSSYNEQFF.

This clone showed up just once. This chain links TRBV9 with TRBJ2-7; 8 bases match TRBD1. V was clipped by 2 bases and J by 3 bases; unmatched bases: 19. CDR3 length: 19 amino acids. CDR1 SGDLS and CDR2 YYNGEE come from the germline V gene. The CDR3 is CASSVGRDRRQKSDYEQYF. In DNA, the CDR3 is TGTGCCAGCAGCGTCGGGCGGGACAGGCGCCAAAAATCCGACTACGAGCAGTACTTC.

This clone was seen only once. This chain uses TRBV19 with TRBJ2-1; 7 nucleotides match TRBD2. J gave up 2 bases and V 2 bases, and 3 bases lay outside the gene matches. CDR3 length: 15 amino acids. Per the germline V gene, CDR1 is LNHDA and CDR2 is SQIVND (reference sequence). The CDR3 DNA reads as TGTGCCAGTAGTATAAGCGGGACTACCTACAATGAGCAGTTCTTC. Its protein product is CASSISGTTYNEQFF.

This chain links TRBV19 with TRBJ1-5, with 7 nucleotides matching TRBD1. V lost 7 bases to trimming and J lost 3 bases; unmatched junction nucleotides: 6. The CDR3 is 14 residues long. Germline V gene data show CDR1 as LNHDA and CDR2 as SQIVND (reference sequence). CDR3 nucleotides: TGTGCCAGTACCATGGGACAGACCAATCAGCCCCAGCATTTT. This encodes CASTMGQTNQPQHF.

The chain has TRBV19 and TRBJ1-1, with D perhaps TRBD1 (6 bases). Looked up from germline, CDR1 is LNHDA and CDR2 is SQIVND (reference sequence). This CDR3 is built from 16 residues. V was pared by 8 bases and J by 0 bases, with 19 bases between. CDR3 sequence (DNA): TGTGCCAGTCGCCCTCAGCCCGGACAGTTGAACACTGAAGCTTTCTTT. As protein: CASRPQPGQLNTEAFF.

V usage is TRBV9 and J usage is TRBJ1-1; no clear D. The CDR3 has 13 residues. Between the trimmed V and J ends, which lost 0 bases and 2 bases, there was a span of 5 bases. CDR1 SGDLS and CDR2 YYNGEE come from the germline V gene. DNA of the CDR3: TGTGCCAGCAGCGTAGATTATAACACTGAAGCTTTCTTT. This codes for CASSVDYNTEAFF.

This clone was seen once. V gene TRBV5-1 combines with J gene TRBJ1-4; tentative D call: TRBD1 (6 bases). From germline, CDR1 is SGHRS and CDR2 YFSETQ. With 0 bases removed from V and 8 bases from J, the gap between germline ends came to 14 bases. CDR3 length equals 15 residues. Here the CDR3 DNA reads TGCGCCAGCAGCTTGGGGGGACCCAGGGGAGAAAAACTGTTTTTT. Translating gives CASSLGGPRGEKLFF. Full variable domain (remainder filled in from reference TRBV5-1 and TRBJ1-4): KAGVTQTPRYLIKTRGQQVTLSCSPISGHRSVSWYQQTPGQGLQFLFEYFSETQRNKGNFPGRFSGRQFSNSRSEMNVSTLELGDSALYLCASSLGGPRGEKLFFGSGTQLSVL.

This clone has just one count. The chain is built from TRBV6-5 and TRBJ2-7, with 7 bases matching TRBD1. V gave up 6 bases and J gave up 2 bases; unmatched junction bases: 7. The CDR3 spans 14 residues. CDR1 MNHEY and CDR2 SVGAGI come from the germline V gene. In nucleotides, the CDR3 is TGTGCCAGCAGGGCCGGACAGGCGCCCTACGAGCAGTACTTC. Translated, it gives CASRAGQAPYEQYF.

The CDR3 DNA sequence: TGTGCCAGTAGTAGGGTCAGGGCAGGGGACACTGAAGCTTTCTTT. As protein: CASSRVRAGDTEAFF. The chain recombines TRBV19 with TRBJ1-1; possible D gene TRBD1, 6 bases. The CDR3 spans 15 residues. The germline CDR1 and CDR2 sequences are LNHDA and SQIVND (reference sequence). The V end was cut by 4 bases, the J end by 3 bases, with 15 bases between.

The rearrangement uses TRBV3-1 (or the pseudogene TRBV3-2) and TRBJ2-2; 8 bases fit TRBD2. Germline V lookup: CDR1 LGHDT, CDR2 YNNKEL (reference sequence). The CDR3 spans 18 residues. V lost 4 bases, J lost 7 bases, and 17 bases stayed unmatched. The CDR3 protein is CASSPTGKGSGANGELFF. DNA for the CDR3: TGTGCCAGCAGCCCCACAGGCAAGGGTAGCGGGGCCAACGGGGAGCTGTTTTTT.

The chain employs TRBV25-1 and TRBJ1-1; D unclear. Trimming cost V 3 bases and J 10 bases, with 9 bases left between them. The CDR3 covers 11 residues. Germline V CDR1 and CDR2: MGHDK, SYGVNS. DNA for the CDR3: TGTGCCAGCAGTGAGACCCGAGGAGCTTTCTTT. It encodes CASSETRGAFF.

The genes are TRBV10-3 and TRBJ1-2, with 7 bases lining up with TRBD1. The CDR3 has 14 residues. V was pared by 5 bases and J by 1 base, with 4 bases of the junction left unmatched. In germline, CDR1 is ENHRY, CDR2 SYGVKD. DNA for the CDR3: TGTGCCATCAGTCCCCAGGGGGATAACTATGGCTACACCTTC. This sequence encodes CAISPQGDNYGYTF.

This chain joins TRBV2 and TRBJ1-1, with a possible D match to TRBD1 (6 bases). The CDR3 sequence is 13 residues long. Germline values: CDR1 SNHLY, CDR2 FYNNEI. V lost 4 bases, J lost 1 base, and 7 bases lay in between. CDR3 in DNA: TGTGCCAGCAGTGGACAGGAGAACACTGAAGCTTTCTTT. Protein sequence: CASSGQENTEAFF.

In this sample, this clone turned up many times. CDR3 sequence (DNA): TGCGCCAGCAGCTTGGGACTCGGTGGGAATGAGCAGTTCTTC. It yields the protein CASSLGLGGNEQFF. This chain uses TRBV5-1 with TRBJ2-1; D not resolved. V lost 0 bases, J lost 7 bases, and 11 bases lay in between. CDR1 and CDR2 from the germline V gene are SGHRS and YFSETQ. The CDR3 consists of 14 residues.

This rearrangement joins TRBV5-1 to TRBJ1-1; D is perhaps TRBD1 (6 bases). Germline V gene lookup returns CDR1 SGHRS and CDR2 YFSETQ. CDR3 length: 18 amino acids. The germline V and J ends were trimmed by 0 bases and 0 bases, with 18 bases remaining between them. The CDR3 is CASSLGQGSSILNTEAFF. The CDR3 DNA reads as TGCGCCAGCAGCTTGGGTCAGGGGTCCTCTATCCTGAACACTGAAGCTTTCTTT.

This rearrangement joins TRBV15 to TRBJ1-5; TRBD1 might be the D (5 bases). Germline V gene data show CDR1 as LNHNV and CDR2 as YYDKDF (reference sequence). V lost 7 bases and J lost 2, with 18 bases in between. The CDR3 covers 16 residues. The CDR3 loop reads CATTVTAGLGNQPQHF. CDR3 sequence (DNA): TGTGCCACCACAGTCACAGCGGGGCTCGGCAATCAGCCCCAGCATTTT.

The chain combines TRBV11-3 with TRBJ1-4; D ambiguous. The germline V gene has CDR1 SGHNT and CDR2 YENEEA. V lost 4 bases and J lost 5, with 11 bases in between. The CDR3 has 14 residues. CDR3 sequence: CASSSGTGNEKLFF. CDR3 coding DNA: TGTGCCAGCAGCTCAGGCACGGGGAATGAAAAACTGTTTTTT.

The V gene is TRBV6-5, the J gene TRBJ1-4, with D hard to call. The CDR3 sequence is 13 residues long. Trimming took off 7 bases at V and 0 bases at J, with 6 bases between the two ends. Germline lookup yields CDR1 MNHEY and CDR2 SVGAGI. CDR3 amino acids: CASTRSTNEKLFF. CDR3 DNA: TGTGCCAGCACGAGGTCAACTAATGAAAAACTGTTTTTT.

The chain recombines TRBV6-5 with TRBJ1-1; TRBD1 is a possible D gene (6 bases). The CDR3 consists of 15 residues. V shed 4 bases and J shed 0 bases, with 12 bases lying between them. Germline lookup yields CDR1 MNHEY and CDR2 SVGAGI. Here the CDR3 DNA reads TGTGCCAGCAGTTTTAACAGGGAATTGAACACTGAAGCTTTCTTT. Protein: CASSFNRELNTEAFF.

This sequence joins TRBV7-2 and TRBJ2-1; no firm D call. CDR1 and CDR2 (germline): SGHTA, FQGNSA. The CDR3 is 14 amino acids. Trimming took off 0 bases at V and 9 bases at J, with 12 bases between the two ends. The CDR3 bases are TGTGCCAGCAGCTTAGCGTCGGGTGGCACTGAGCAGTTCTTC. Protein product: CASSLASGGTEQFF.

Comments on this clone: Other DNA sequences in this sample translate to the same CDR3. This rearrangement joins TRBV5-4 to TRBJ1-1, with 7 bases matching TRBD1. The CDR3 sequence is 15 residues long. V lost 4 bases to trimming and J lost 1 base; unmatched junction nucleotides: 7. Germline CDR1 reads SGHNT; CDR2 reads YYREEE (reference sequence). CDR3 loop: CASSLRDRRNTEAFF. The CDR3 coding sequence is TGTGCCAGCAGCCTCCGGGACAGAAGGAACACTGAAGCTTTCTTT.

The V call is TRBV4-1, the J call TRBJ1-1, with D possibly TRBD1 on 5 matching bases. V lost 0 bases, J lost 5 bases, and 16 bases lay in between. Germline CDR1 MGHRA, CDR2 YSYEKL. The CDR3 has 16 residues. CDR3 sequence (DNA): TGCGCCAGCAGCCAAGATGGGGGGGGGTTACGGACTGAAGCTTTCTTT. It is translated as CASSQDGGGLRTEAFF.

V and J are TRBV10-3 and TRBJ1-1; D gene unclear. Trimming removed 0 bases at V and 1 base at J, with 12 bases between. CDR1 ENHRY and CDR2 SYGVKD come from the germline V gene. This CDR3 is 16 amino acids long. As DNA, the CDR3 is TGTGCCATCAGTGAGTCGGGGAGGGTTGCGAACACTGAAGCTTTCTTT. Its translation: CAISESGRVANTEAFF.

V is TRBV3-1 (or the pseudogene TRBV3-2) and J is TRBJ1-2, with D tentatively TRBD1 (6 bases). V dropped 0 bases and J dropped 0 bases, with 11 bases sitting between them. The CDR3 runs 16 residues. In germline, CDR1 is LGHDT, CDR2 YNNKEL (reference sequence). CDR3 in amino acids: CASSQDARGTNYGYTF. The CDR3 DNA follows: TGTGCCAGCAGCCAAGACGCCAGGGGCACTAACTATGGCTACACCTTC.

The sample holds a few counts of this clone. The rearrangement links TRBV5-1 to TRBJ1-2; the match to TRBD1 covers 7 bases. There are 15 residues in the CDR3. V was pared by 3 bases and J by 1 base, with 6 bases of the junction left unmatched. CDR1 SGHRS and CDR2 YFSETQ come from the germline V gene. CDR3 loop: CASSYLGTVNYGYTF. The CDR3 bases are TGCGCCAGCAGCTACCTCGGGACAGTTAACTATGGCTACACCTTC.

The CDR3 nucleotides read TGTGCCTGGAGTGTCGGCAGGGATCATCAGCCCCAGCATTTT. As protein: CAWSVGRDHQPQHF. The chain has TRBV30 and TRBJ1-5; D might be TRBD1 (5 bases). The ends were cut back, 0 bases at V and 5 bases at J, with 11 bases in the middle. There are 14 residues in the CDR3. Per germline, CDR1 GTSNPN and CDR2 SVGIG (reference sequence).

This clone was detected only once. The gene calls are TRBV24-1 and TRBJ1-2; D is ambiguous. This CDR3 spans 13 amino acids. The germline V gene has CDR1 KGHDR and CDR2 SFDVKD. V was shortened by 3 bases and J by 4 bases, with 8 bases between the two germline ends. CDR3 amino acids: CATSDQEFYGYTF. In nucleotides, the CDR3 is TGTGCCACCAGTGATCAGGAATTCTATGGCTACACCTTC.

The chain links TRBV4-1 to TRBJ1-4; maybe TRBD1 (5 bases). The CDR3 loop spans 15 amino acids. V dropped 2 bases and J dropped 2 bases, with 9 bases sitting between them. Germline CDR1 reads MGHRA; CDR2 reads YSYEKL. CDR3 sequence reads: CASSQSRGTNEKLFF. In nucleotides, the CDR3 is TGCGCCAGCAGCCAAAGCCGGGGGACTAATGAAAAACTGTTTTTT.

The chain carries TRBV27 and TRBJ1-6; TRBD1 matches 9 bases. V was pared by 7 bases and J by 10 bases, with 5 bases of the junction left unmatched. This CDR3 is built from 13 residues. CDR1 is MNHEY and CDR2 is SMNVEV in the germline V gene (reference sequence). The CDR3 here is CASMGQGWSPLHF. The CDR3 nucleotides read TGTGCCAGCATGGGACAGGGCTGGTCACCCCTCCACTTT.